What follows is one T cell receptor beta chain and its context. The antigen is undetermined. A multiplex PCR was run with 60 Vbeta primers and 13 Jbeta primers. Profiling relied on immunoSEQ multiplex PCR, and the TCRdb table lists in-frame clones only, not all of them. The sample contains 150,000 to 200,000 clones, around 79% of which appear only once. This entry comes from a study of cytomegalovirus exposure and HLA in healthy donors. Study results and caveats: Accurate predictions that matched the HLA-A and HLA-B alleles of most subjects were reportedly made from TCR beta sequences. A later analysis linked a missense DCLRE1C variant to TCR beta V- and J-gene trimming.

Nominally healthy donors provided the samples, though records likely missed some immune exposures. The germline V gene encodes CDR1 SGHRS and CDR2 YFSETQ. V was pared by 5 bases and J by 4 bases, with 9 bases of the junction left unmatched. There are 15 residues in the CDR3. The sample comprised PBMCs. This receptor was taken from a woman between 40 and 55 years old in good health and CMV-seronegative. The gene calls are TRBV5-1 and TRBJ1-1; 9 bases fit TRBD1. Here the CDR3 reads CASSPGQGSFTEAFF. The CDR3 DNA reads as TGCGCCAGCAGTCCGGGACAGGGTAGTTTCACTGAAGCTTTCTTT.